This T cell receptor (beta chain) appears in the sequencing data of a study of control samples from healthy donors and cancer patients. This clone occurred once. Assay used: immunoSEQ multiplex PCR; TCRdb lists only in-frame clones, some missing. The sample records tens of thousands of clones, about 81% being singletons. Germline CDR1 MGHRA, CDR2 YSYEKL. V shed 0 bases and J shed 0 bases, with 9 bases lying between them. The CDR3 covers 16 residues. The chain recombines TRBV4-1 with TRBJ1-3; D is ambiguous. Sequenced input: PBMCs. This clonotype originated in a man between 65 and 85 years old with lung cancer. CDR3 nucleotide sequence: TGCGCCAGCAGCCAAGACTGGGTGGGCTCTGGAAACACCATATATTTT. The encoded protein is CASSQDWVGSGNTIYF.